This entry lists 19 T cell receptor beta chains sequenced from one sample in a study of blood T cell repertoires in COVID-19. Repertoires were generated with immunoSEQ multiplex PCR, while TCRdb's copy carries only in-frame clones and drops some. The top ten hold roughly 1.2% of the sample, which has 200,000 to 250,000 clones, more than 80% seen once. The sample consisted of peripheral blood. The receptors shown here come from a woman in her twenties or thirties with COVID-19, enrolled during active disease.

The J gene is TRBJ1-1, the V gene TRBV27; TRBD1 is a possible D gene (5 bases). The CDR3 covers 13 residues. The V gene lost 2 bases and the J gene lost 10 bases, with 14 bases spanning the gap. Germline loops: CDR1 MNHEY, CDR2 SMNVEV (reference sequence). Here the CDR3 DNA reads TGTGCCAGCAGTTTACAGGGTTGGGGGGTAGCTTTCTTT. Encoded protein: CASSLQGWGVAFF.

The chain has TRBV7-2 and TRBJ2-7, with 7 bases matching TRBD2. The CDR3 length is 16 residues. V shed 1 base, J shed 3 bases, and the junction held 9 bases outside the gene matches. Germline CDR1 reads SGHTA; CDR2 reads FQGNSA. In DNA form, the CDR3 reads TGTGCCAGCAGCTTAGGTGGGGGGGGAAGATACTACGAGCAGTACTTC. Protein sequence: CASSLGGGGRYYEQYF.

The V and J genes are TRBV14 and TRBJ1-6; perhaps TRBD1 as D (6 bases). The germline V gene has CDR1 SGHDN and CDR2 FVKESK. The CDR3 extends over 16 amino acids. Trimming took off 5 bases at V and 0 bases at J, with 11 bases between the two ends. The CDR3 DNA is TGTGCCAGCAGCTTCACAGGGATCTCCTATAATTCACCCCTCCACTTT. This codes for CASSFTGISYNSPLHF.

V is TRBV5-1 and J is TRBJ1-3; perhaps TRBD1 as D (5 bases). This CDR3 spans 17 amino acids. Trimming shortened V by 0 bases and J by 2 bases, and 15 bases separated the two germline ends. Germline loops: CDR1 SGHRS, CDR2 YFSETQ. The CDR3 spells CASSLVGRDLAGNTIYF. The CDR3 coding sequence is TGCGCCAGCAGCTTGGTGGGCAGGGATCTAGCTGGAAACACCATATATTTT.

V usage is TRBV5-1 and J usage is TRBJ1-4; D is possibly TRBD1 (6 bases). V lost 0 bases and J lost 6, with 9 bases in between. The CDR3 runs 14 residues. Looked up from germline, CDR1 is SGHRS and CDR2 is YFSETQ. CDR3 DNA: TGCGCCAGCAGCTTGGAAGGACAGTATGAAAAACTGTTTTTT. It specifies CASSLEGQYEKLFF.

The table lists this clone with a few counts. Just one base apart from a much larger clone, this may be a read error. This same CDR3 is encoded by further DNA sequences in the sample. The gene calls are TRBV7-3 and TRBJ1-1; maybe TRBD1 (5 bases). CDR3 size: 13 residues. Germline V gene sequence: CDR1 SGHTA, CDR2 FQGTGA. V lost 4 bases and J lost 1, with 7 bases in between. Written as DNA, the CDR3 is TGTGCCAGCAGCTCTGACAGGAACACTGAAGCTTTCTTT. The encoded protein is CASSSDRNTEAFF.

The chain is built from TRBV27 and TRBJ1-6; D gene uncertain. Germline-derived CDR1 and CDR2 are MNHEY and SMNVEV (reference sequence). The CDR3 loop spans 14 amino acids. The V end lost 7 bases, the J end lost 6 bases, and 13 bases lay between the germline ends. In DNA form, the CDR3 reads TGTGCCAGCACATCGACCGGAGCTAATTCACCCCTCCACTTT. It translates to CASTSTGANSPLHF.

J is TRBJ2-1 and V is TRBV6-5, with a weak D call TRBD2 (6 bases). With 6 bases removed from V and 8 bases from J, the gap between germline ends came to 20 bases. The CDR3 has 15 amino acids. CDR1 is MNHEY, CDR2 SVGAGI, per germline. The CDR3 region has the DNA TGTGCCAGCAGCCAGAGGAGGGCACCCACGGATGAGCAGTTCTTC. It specifies CASSQRRAPTDEQFF.

The genes are TRBV11-2 and TRBJ2-7, with 7 bases lining up with TRBD1. The CDR3 has 13 residues. The trim removed 5 bases at V and 6 bases at J, leaving 7 bases unmatched. Germline assignment: CDR1 SGHAT and CDR2 FQNNGV. The CDR3 nucleotides are TGTGCCAGCAGCCTAACAGGGGAACGCGAGCAGTACTTC. This gives the protein CASSLTGEREQYF.

The V call is TRBV7-9, the J call TRBJ1-5; the D is unclear. This CDR3 contains 17 residues. V was shortened by 4 bases and J by 1 base, with 17 bases between the two germline ends. Per germline, CDR1 SEHNR and CDR2 FQNEAQ (reference sequence). The CDR3 DNA follows: TGTGCCAGCAGCTCCACGGACTTAAAAGGAAGCAATCAGCCCCAGCATTTT. The encoded protein is CASSSTDLKGSNQPQHF.

The J gene is TRBJ1-3, the V gene TRBV27; D gene uncertain. The CDR3 totals 13 residues. The germline V gene has CDR1 MNHEY and CDR2 SMNVEV (reference sequence). Trimming removed 3 bases from V and 4 bases from J, with 7 bases in between. The CDR3 spells CASSFSRGNTIYF. The CDR3, as DNA: TGTGCCAGCAGTTTTTCCAGGGGAAACACCATATATTTT.

The chain has TRBV9 and TRBJ2-7, with 9 bases aligning to TRBD2. The V gene's germline CDR1 is SGDLS and CDR2 YYNGEE. This CDR3 region has 14 residues. V shed 4 bases and J 0 bases; nucleotides not matched to a gene: 2. CDR3 amino acids: CASSLAGSSYEQYF. The CDR3 nucleotides are TGTGCCAGCAGCCTAGCGGGGTCCTCCTACGAGCAGTACTTC.

The chain couples TRBV9 to TRBJ1-1, with TRBD1 identical over 7 bases. Unmatched junction bases numbered 11, after V lost 4 bases and J lost 5 bases. CDR1 is SGDLS and CDR2 is YYNGEE in the germline V gene. This CDR3 has 15 residues. CDR3 amino acids: CASSPTTGRRTEAFF. The CDR3 DNA reads TGTGCCAGCAGCCCCACGACAGGGAGGCGGACTGAAGCTTTCTTT.

V gene TRBV5-4 combines with J gene TRBJ1-4; D call uncertain. This CDR3 spans 15 amino acids. Trimming left V 0 bases short and J 4 bases short, with 10 bases between. The germline V gene encodes CDR1 SGHNT and CDR2 YYREEE (reference sequence). In DNA, the CDR3 is TGTGCCAGCAGCTTGGAAAGGGAGGGTAATGAAAAACTGTTTTTT. Amino acid sequence: CASSLEREGNEKLFF.

The chain employs TRBV4-3 and TRBJ1-3; the match to TRBD1 covers 7 bases. Germline trimming cut 3 bases from V and 1 base from J; bases unmatched to any gene: 0. The V gene's germline CDR1 is LGHNA and CDR2 YSLEER. CDR3 length: 14 residues. The CDR3 region is CASSQTGSGNTIYF. CDR3 nucleotides: TGCGCCAGCAGCCAGACAGGGTCTGGAAACACCATATATTTT.

The V and J genes are TRBV29-1 and TRBJ2-5; 10 bases match TRBD2. The germline gives CDR1 SQVTM, CDR2 ANQGSEA. The CDR3 contains 15 residues. With 0 bases clipped from V and 5 bases from J, the junction kept 6 bases outside the gene matches. The CDR3 loop is CSVEDIAGGGETQYF. Here the CDR3 DNA reads TGCAGCGTTGAAGATATAGCGGGAGGAGGGGAGACCCAGTACTTC.

This clone was seen a handful of times. V gene TRBV6-5 combines with J gene TRBJ2-7, with 8 bases aligning to TRBD2. Germline V gives CDR1 MNHEY, CDR2 SVGAGI. Trimming took 1 base from V and 2 from J; bases not matched to a gene: 4. The CDR3 is 15 residues long. The CDR3 DNA reads as TGTGCCAGCAGTTACTTAGCGGGACCTCCCTACGAGCAGTACTTC. It translates to CASSYLAGPPYEQYF.

V and J are TRBV24-1 and TRBJ2-7; D might be TRBD1 (5 bases). The CDR3 runs to 19 residues. V was trimmed by 9 bases and J by 2 bases, leaving 31 bases between them. Germline V gene sequence: CDR1 KGHDR, CDR2 SFDVKD. This CDR3 is CATERRTRGQVSHPYEQYF. In nucleotides, the CDR3 is TGTGCCACCGAGAGGCGGACACGAGGCCAAGTCTCCCATCCCTACGAGCAGTACTTC.

This chain joins TRBV13 and TRBJ2-3; no firm D call. The CDR3 runs 14 residues. Germline V gives CDR1 PRHDT, CDR2 FYEKMQ (reference sequence). The V end lost 4 bases, the J end lost 3 bases, and 11 bases lay between the germline ends. This CDR3 is CASSSEVGTDTQYF. The CDR3 nucleotides read TGTGCCAGCAGCTCCGAGGTTGGTACAGATACGCAGTATTTT. Using reference TRBV13 and TRBJ2-3 for the parts outside the CDR3, the full variable domain is AAGVIQSPRHLIKEKRETATLKCYPIPRHDTVYWYQQGPGQDPQFLISFYEKMQSDKGSIPDRFSAQQFSDYHSELNMSSLELGDSALYFCASSSEVGTDTQYFGPGTRLTVL.